This T cell receptor beta chain was identified in a study of shared clonotypes between healthy human individuals. Profiling relied on immunoSEQ multiplex PCR, and the TCRdb table lists in-frame clones only, not all of them. The sample comprises 2 million or so clones, about 95% of which are singletons, and roughly 1.1% rests with the top ten. CD45RO negativity and positive selection for CCR7 defined naive CD8 cells, a population that excluded terminally differentiated effector memory CD45RA+ cells. The sequence was collected from a man younger than 30 in good health. Sequences were obtained from naive CD8+ T cells sorted from blood.

CDR3 nucleotides: TGTGCCAGCAGTCGGAATCCCTTCACAGATACGCAGTATTTT. Translating gives CASSRNPFTDTQYF. The chain combines TRBV6-1 with TRBJ2-3; D remains unclear. The germline gives CDR1 MNHNS, CDR2 SASEGT. V shed 5 bases and J shed 2 bases, with 11 bases lying between them. This CDR3 contains 14 residues.